This record concerns one TCR beta chain sequence. The specificity of this receptor is unknown. No quality values exist for individual bases; no much larger clone is one base distant. This sample was included in a study of blood T cell repertoires in COVID-19 (TCRdb year 2020). Regarding the complete study: Samples covering the acute and convalescent phases of COVID-19 were provided by collaborators in the United States, Italy and Spain. Subjects who had been exposed to COVID-19, were actively infected with it, or had recovered from it provided the deeply sampled blood TCRbeta repertoires that made up the dataset. The prospective study material was composed of cDNA or gDNA derived from T cells, B-cell-depleted T cells, or PBMCs. Nearly every sample came with metadata listing a de-identified subject ID, COVID-19 status, age in years and sex. The samples were drawn from the first 160 participants of the ongoing ImmuneRACE study and from about 1,200 subjects provided by 6 global collaborators. Where available, HLA class I and class II types were taken from metadata supplied by the sample provider and were not determined by assay-based typing. A freely available public database, intended as a resource for researchers studying the immune response to SARS-CoV-2, is where the repertoires were released.

The immunoSEQ Assay, a bias-controlled multiplex PCR, was used to amplify TCRbeta CDR3 regions from genomic DNA. The paper's data handling went like this. Nucleated cell counts per sample were estimated from amplification of reference gene primers within the assay. Sequence reads were collapsed and filtered to measure the absolute abundance of every unique TCRbeta CDR3 rearrangement. For each sample, productive Simpson clonality was calculated as the square root of Simpson's diversity index over productive rearrangements. TCRdb stores this immuneACCESS table with in-frame sequences only. Part of the clones is absent; in the studies checked, under half of the shortfall reflects unresolved V genes, and no reason is known for the rest. D and trimming were read from the DNA, whereas the V and J calls and clone size are those reported in that table. The sample table lists about 51,000 clones, 75% to 95% of them with a count of one. The ten largest make up 2.5% to 3.5% of the sample.

Results the study describes overall, beyond this receptor: How much clinical and demographic metadata was included differed by source and by participant, and the metadata was provided uncurated.

The CDR3 holds 14 amino acids from the cysteine to the phenylalanine. Only the CDR3 part of the read is kept: 42 bases, read in frame from the first base. The V and J ends are trimmed by 1 base and 1 base, leaving 8 bases between them. CDR1 and CDR2 are drawn from the germline V gene: SGDLS, YYNGEE. Collaborating institutions collected whole blood in K2EDTA tubes following their own protocols. For TCRbeta analysis, collaborator samples were shipped as frozen whole blood, as isolated PBMCs, or as DNA extracted from either sample type. Recombination linked TRBV9 to TRBJ1-1; the D gene assignment is ambiguous. Sequencing was done on a sample of peripheral blood. The clonotype comes from a man in his fifties or sixties with acute or convalescent COVID-19. The sequence in DNA is TGTGCCAGCAGCGTAAGCTATACGAACACTGAAGCTTTCTTT. Its product reads: CASSVSYTNTEAFF.